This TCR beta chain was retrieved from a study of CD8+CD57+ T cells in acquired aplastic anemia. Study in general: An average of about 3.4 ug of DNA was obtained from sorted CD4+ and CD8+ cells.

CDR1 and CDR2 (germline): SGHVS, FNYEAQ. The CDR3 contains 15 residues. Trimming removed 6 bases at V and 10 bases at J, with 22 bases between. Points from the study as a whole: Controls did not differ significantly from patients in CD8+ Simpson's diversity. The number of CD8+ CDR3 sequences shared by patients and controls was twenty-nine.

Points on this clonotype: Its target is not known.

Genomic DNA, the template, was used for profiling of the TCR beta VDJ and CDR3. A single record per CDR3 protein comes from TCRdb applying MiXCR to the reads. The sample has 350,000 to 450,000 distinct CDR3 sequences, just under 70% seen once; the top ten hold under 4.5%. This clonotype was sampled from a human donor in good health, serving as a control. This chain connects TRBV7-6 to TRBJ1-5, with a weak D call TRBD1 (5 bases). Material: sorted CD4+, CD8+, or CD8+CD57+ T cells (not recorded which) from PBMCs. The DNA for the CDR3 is TGTGCCAGCAGGGTACGGGACGGAAAACATAAACCCCAGCATTTT. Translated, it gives CASRVRDGKHKPQHF.